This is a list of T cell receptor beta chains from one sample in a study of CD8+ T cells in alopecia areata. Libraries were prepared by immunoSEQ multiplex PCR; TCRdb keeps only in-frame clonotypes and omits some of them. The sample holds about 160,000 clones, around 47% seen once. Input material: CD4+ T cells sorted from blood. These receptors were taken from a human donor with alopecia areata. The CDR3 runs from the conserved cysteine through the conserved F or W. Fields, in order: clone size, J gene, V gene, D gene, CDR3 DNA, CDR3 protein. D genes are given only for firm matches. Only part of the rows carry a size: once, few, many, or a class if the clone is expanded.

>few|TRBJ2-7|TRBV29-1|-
TGCAGCGTAGACGGGACTGAGTCCTACGAGCAGTACTTC
CSVDGTESYEQYF
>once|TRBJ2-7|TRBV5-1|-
TGCGCCAGCAGCCCCGGATCCGCCGGCGAGCAGTACTTC
CASSPGSAGEQYF
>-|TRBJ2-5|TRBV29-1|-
TGCAGCGCGGGACACCTCCAAGAGACCCAGTACTTC
CSAGHLQETQYF
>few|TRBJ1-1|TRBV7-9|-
TGTGCCAGCAGCCCCCGGGGGGGGACTGAAGCTTTCTTT
CASSPRGGTEAFF
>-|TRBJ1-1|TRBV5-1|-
TGCGCCAGCAGCTCCGTGGGGGGGCTGAACACTGAAGCTTTCTTT
CASSSVGGLNTEAFF
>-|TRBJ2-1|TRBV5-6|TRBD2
TGTGCCAGCAGCGTTGCGAGCGGGAGGATCTATGAGCAGTTCTTC
CASSVASGRIYEQFF
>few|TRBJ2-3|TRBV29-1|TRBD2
TGCAGCGTTTTAGCGGGGCTCAGCACAGATACGCAGTATTTT
CSVLAGLSTDTQYF
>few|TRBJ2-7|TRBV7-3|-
TGTGCCAGCAGCTTACTCGCGGCGGGAGAGCAGTACTTC
CASSLLAAGEQYF
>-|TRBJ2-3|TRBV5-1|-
TGCGCCAGCAGCTTCAAAGGTGGAGGGATAGGGTATTTT
CASSFKGGGIGYF
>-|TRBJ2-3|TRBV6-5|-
TGTGCCAGCAGTCGGGGGGATACGCAGTATTTT
CASSRGDTQYF
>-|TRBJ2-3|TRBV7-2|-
TGTGCCAGCAGCTTAGCAGGGTGGTACCCAGATACGCAGTATTTT
CASSLAGWYPDTQYF
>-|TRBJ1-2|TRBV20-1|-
TGCAGTGGCGTTGACTATGGCTACACCTTC
CSGVDYGYTF
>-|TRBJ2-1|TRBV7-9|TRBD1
TGTGCCAGCAGCTTTCCGACAGGGAACGCCAATGAGCAGTTCTTC
CASSFPTGNANEQFF
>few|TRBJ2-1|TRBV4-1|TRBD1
TGCGCCAGCAGCCAATTACCGGGACAGGTCTACGATGAGCAGTTCTTC
CASSQLPGQVYDEQFF
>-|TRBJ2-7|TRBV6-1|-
TGTGCCAGCAGTGAAGCGGGAGCTAGCGCTTATAGCTCCTACGAGCAGTACTTC
CASSEAGASAYSSYEQYF
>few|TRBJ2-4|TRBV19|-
TGTGCCAGTACCCCAGGACAGTTTAACATTCAGTACTTC
CASTPGQFNIQYF
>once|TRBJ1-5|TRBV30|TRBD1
TGTGCCTGGAGTGCAGGGGGAAATCAGCCCCAGCATTTT
CAWSAGGNQPQHF
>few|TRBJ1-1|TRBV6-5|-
TGTGCCAGCAGTTACTCACTGAACACTGAAGCTTTCTTT
CASSYSLNTEAFF
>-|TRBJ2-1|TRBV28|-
TGTGCCAGCAATGGGTCGCCCTACAATGAGCAGTTCTTC
CASNGSPYNEQFF
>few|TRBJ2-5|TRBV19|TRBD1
TGTGCCAGTAGTAACGGACAGGGCACAGAGACCCAGTACTTC
CASSNGQGTETQYF
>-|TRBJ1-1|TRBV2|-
TGTGCCAGCACTCATCCCCGGGGGGGCACTGAAGCTTTCTTT
CASTHPRGGTEAFF
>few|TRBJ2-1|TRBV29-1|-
TGCAGCGTTGTGGGGGGGCCGAGCTCCTACAATGAGCAGTTCTTC
CSVVGGPSSYNEQFF
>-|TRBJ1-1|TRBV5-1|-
TGCGCCAGCAGCTTGGGAAGACTTAGCCGGAACACTGAAGCTTTCTTT
CASSLGRLSRNTEAFF
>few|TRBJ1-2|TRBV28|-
TGTGCCACCCTATCAGAGGGAGGCGGCTACACCTTC
CATLSEGGGYTF
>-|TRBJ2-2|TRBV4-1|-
TGCGCCAGCAGCCAAGGCTTCACCGGGGAGCTGTTTTTT
CASSQGFTGELFF
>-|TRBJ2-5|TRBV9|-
TGTGCCAGCAGCGTAGTGGTGGGAGAGACCCAGTACTTC
CASSVVVGETQYF
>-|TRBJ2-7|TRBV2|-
TGTGCCAGCAGTAAGCGGCATGACTACGAGCAGTACTTC
CASSKRHDYEQYF
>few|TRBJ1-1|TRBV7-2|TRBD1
TGTGCCAGCAGCCCCGTTCAGGGGGCGTCCACTGAAGCTTTCTTT
CASSPVQGASTEAFF
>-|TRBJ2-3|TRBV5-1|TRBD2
TGCGCCAGCAGCCAGCGGGAAGGGGATACGCAGTATTTT
CASSQREGDTQYF
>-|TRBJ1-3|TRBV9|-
TGTGCCAGCAGCCCATCCAGGACCCGAAACACCATATATTTT
CASSPSRTRNTIYF
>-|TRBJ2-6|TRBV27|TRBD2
TGTGCCAGCGGAGTAGCGGGAGCCGGGGCCAACGTCCTGACTTTC
CASGVAGAGANVLTF
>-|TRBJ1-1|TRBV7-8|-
TGTGCCAGCAGCTTAGTACGGAACACTGAAGCTTTCTTT
CASSLVRNTEAFF
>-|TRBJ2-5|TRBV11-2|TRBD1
TGTGCCAGCAGCTTAGTCGGGACAGAAGAGACCCAGTACTTC
CASSLVGTEETQYF
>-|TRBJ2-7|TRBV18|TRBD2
TGTGCCAGCTGGGACGAGGGACTAGGCGAGCAGTACTTC
CASWDEGLGEQYF
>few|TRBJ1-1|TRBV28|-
TGTGCCAGCAGCGACAGGCGATTGAACACTGAAGCTTTCTTT
CASSDRRLNTEAFF
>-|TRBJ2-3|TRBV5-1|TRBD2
TGCGCCAGCAGCCTTTACCGACTAGCGGGAGGTTCCACAGATACGCAGTATTTT
CASSLYRLAGGSTDTQYF
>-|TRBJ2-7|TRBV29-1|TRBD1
TGCAGCGTCCTAAAGGCCGGGACAGGGAGCGGCGAGCAGTACTTC
CSVLKAGTGSGEQYF
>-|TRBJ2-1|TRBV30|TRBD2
TGTGCCTGGAGTAGTTGGCTAGCGGGAGTTCATGAGCAGTTCTTC
CAWSSWLAGVHEQFF
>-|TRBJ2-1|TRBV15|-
TGTGCCACCAGCAGGACTACGATGAGGGGCAATGAGCAGTTCTTC
CATSRTTMRGNEQFF
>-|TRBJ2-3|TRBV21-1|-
TGTGCCAGGGACAAGTGGACAGATACGCAGTATTTT
CARDKWTDTQYF
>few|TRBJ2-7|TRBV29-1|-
TGCAGCGTTGAAGGGACCACCTACGAGCAGTACTTC
CSVEGTTYEQYF
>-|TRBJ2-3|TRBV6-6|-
TGTGCCAGCAGTTACTCGACGGGGGTCACGCAGTATTTT
CASSYSTGVTQYF
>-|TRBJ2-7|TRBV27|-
TGTGCCAGCAGTCTCAAGGGGCTAGCAGGCAAATACGAGCAGTACTTC
CASSLKGLAGKYEQYF
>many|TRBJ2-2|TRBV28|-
TGTGCCCGGCCATGGACCGGGGAGCTGTTTTTT
CARPWTGELFF
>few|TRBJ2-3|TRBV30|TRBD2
TGTGCCTTTGAAGCGGGAGGCGCGGATACGCAGTATTTT
CAFEAGGADTQYF
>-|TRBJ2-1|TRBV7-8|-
TGTGCCAGCAGCTTAACTGAGCAGTTCTTC
CASSLTEQFF
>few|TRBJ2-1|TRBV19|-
TGTGCCAGTAGTACGCTCGGGAGAAATGATGAGCAGTTCTTC
CASSTLGRNDEQFF
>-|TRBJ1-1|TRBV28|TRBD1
TGTGCCAGCAGTTTAACAGGGGCAGGGCGGACTGAAGCTTTCTTT
CASSLTGAGRTEAFF
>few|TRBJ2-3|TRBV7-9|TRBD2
TGTGCCAGCAGCTTAAGACTAGCGGGCACAGATACGCAGTATTTT
CASSLRLAGTDTQYF
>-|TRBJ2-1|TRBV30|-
TGTGCCTGGAGTGTAAGGCCAAATGAGCAGTTCTTC
CAWSVRPNEQFF